This T cell receptor (beta chain) was sequenced in a study of blood T cell repertoires in COVID-19. The overall study: From the United States, Italy and Spain came samples of acute and convalescent COVID-19. T cells, B-cell-depleted T cells, or PBMCs provided the cDNA or gDNA that served as material.

Sequencing used immunoSEQ multiplex PCR; TCRdb keeps in-frame clones, though not all of them. The sample comprises over 130,000 clones, about 90% of which are singletons, and about 11% rests with the top ten. The sequence derives from a man between 60 and 70 years old with active or convalescent COVID-19. Sequenced sample: peripheral blood.

DNA for the CDR3: TGTGCCAGCAGTTACTTCCCAGGGAAAGGAATGAACGAGCAGTACTTC. Translating it yields CASSYFPGKGMNEQYF. This chain uses TRBV6-5 with TRBJ2-7; D may be TRBD1 (5 bases). Germline V lookup: CDR1 MNHEY, CDR2 SVGAGI. There are 16 residues in the CDR3. Between the trimmed V and J ends, which lost 1 base and 5 bases, there was a span of 18 bases.